The 8 T cell receptor beta chains listed next were all sequenced from one sample in a study of T-cell memory formation after mild COVID-19. Via MiXCR, TCRdb re-called the 5' RACE reads, giving one row per CDR3 protein. The sample consists of over 250,000 distinct CDR3 sequences, 15% to 20% of them appearing once. Sequencing used PBMCs or a T cell subset sorted from them (not recorded which). The receptors originated from a man younger than 30 who had mild COVID-19 (a few samples of this study predate the infection). Cell type and time point are not known.

This clonotype was observed at least ten times. This chain uses TRBV7-2 with TRBJ1-1; tentatively, D is TRBD1 (5 bases). V dropped 0 bases and J dropped 8 bases, with 7 bases sitting between them. The CDR3 loop spans 12 amino acids. The V gene's germline CDR1 is SGHTA and CDR2 FQGNSA. CDR3 sequence (DNA): TGTGCCAGCAGCTTAGCCTGGACAGAAGCTTTCTTT. It specifies CASSLAWTEAFF.

The rearrangement uses TRBV12-3 or TRBV12-4 and TRBJ1-3; D gene uncertain. V lost 2 bases, J lost 8 bases, and 7 bases lay in between. The CDR3 has 12 amino acids. The CDR3 loop is CASSLYGDTIYF. The DNA of the CDR3 is TGTGCCAGCAGTTTATACGGGGACACCATATATTTT.

This clonotype was found many times. The V and J genes are TRBV5-1 and TRBJ2-5; D is ambiguous. Germline lookup yields CDR1 SGHRS and CDR2 YFSETQ. The CDR3 runs 13 residues. Trimming removed 3 bases at V and 4 bases at J, with 10 bases between. In DNA, the CDR3 is TGCGCCAGCAGCTCCGGGCCTGGAGAGACCCAGTACTTC. This encodes CASSSGPGETQYF.

The chain couples TRBV12-3 or TRBV12-4 to TRBJ2-1; 7 nucleotides line up with TRBD1. CDR3 size: 12 residues. V trimming: 4 bases; J trimming: 9 bases; junction bases outside the gene matches: 3. CDR3 in amino acids: CASSSTGFEQFF. The CDR3 DNA follows: TGTGCCAGCAGTTCGACAGGGTTTGAGCAGTTCTTC.

The chain is built from TRBV5-1 and TRBJ2-1; D gene uncertain. Germline CDR1 is SGHRS and CDR2 is YFSETQ. The CDR3 is made up of 16 amino acids. V was clipped by 0 bases and J by 2 bases, with 12 bases between them. The CDR3 region is CASSLEESEPYNEQFF. CDR3 nucleotides: TGCGCCAGCAGCTTGGAGGAATCCGAACCCTACAATGAGCAGTTCTTC.

This clonotype was detected many times. The V call is TRBV12-3 or TRBV12-4, the J call TRBJ2-3; TRBD2 agrees at 8 bases. The ends lost 8 bases at V and 0 bases at J; junction bases unmatched: 7. The CDR3 spans 15 residues. The CDR3, as DNA: TGTGCCAGCCTTGTCGGGGGGGCTAGCACAGATACGCAGTATTTT. This translates into CASLVGGASTDTQYF.

The chain uses TRBV4-3 and TRBJ2-3; 8 bases align to TRBD2. V trimming: 0 bases; J trimming: 4 bases; junction bases outside the gene matches: 6. The CDR3 is made up of 16 amino acids. Germline CDR1 and CDR2: LGHNA and YSLEER. CDR3 sequence (DNA): TGCGCCAGCAGCCAAGATACTACGCGGGGGGCAGATACGCAGTATTTT. The encoded protein is CASSQDTTRGADTQYF.

The V call is TRBV6-1, the J call TRBJ2-7; D unresolved. Germline V lookup: CDR1 MNHNS, CDR2 SASEGT. This CDR3 spans 14 amino acids. Deletions cut 4 bases from V and 0 bases from J, with 10 bases between. In DNA form, the CDR3 reads TGTGCCAGCAGTGGGACGGTGAGCTCCTACGAGCAGTACGTC. Amino acid sequence: CASSGTVSSYEQYV.